The present T cell receptor (beta chain) was sequenced within a study of cytomegalovirus exposure and HLA in healthy donors. With 0 bases removed from V and 10 bases from J, the gap between germline ends came to 10 bases. The CDR3 has 13 amino acids. Germline CDR1 and CDR2: MGHRA and YSYEKL. With 60 Vbeta and 13 Jbeta primers, the PCR was carried out. Sequencing used immunoSEQ multiplex PCR; TCRdb keeps in-frame clones, though not all of them. This sample has around 210,000 clones; roughly 78% occur once, and the top ten carry 0.47%. This clone showed up just a few times. Source material: PBMCs. The TCR sequence derives from a boy younger than 18 in good health and CMV-seronegative. J is TRBJ1-5 and V is TRBV4-1; D is unclear. CDR3 DNA: TGCGCCAGCAGCCAAGAAATCCGAGATCCCCAGCATTTT. It encodes CASSQEIRDPQHF.